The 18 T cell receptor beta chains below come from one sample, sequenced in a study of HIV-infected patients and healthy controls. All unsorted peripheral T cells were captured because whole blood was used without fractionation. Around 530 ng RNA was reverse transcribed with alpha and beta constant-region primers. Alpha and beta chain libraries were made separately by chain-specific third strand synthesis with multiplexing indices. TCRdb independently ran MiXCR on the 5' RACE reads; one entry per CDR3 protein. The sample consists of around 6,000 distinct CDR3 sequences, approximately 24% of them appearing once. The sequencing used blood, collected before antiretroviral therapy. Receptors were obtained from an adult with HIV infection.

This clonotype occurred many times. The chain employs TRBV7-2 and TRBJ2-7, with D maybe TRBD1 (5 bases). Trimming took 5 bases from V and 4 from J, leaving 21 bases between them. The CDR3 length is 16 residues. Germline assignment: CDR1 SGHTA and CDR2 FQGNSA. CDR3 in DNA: TGTGCCAGCAGCCCCCAGCCAGCAGGGATTGGTTACGAGCAGTACTTC. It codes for CASSPQPAGIGYEQYF.

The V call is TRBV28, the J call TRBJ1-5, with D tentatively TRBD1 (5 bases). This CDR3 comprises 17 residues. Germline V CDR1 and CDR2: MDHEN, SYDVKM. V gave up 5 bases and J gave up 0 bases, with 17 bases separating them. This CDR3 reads CASSPPRDGYSNQPQHF. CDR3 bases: TGTGCCAGCAGTCCGCCAAGGGACGGTTATAGCAATCAGCCCCAGCATTTT.

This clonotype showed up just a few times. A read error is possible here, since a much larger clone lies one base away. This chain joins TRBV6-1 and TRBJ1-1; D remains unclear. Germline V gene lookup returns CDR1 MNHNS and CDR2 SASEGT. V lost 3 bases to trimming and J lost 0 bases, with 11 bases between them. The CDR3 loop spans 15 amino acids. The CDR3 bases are TGTGCCAGCAGTGACCATCAGGTGCTGAACACTGAAGCTTTCTTT. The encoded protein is CASSDHQVLNTEAFF.

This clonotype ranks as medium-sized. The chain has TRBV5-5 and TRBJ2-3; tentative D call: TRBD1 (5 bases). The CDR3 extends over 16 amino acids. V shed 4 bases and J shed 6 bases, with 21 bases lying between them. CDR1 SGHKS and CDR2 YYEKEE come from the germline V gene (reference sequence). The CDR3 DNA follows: TGTGCCAGCAGCCGAGTGGGCGGCAGGGCGTACGATACGCAGTATTTT. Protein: CASSRVGGRAYDTQYF.

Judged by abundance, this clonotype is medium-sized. The CDR3: CASSVLAGPTDTQYF. For the CDR3, the DNA is TGTGCCAGCAGCGTTTTAGCGGGTCCCACAGATACGCAGTATTTT. The chain employs TRBV9 and TRBJ2-3, with 7 positions matching TRBD2. The ends lost 2 bases at V and 2 bases at J; junction bases unmatched: 5. Germline loops: CDR1 SGDLS, CDR2 YYNGEE. The CDR3 has 15 residues.

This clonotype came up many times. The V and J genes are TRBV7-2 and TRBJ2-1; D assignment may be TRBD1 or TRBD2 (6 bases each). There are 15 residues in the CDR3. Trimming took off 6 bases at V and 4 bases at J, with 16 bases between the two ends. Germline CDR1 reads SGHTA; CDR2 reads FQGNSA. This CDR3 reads CASSRGRGGYNEQFF. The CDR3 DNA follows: TGTGCCAGCAGTCGGGGGCGGGGCGGTTACAATGAGCAGTTCTTC.

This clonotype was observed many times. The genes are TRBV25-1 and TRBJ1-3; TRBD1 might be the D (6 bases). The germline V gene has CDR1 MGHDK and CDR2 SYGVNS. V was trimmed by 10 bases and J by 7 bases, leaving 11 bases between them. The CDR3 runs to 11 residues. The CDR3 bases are TGTGCCAACCGAACAGGGAACACCATATATTTT. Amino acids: CANRTGNTIYF.

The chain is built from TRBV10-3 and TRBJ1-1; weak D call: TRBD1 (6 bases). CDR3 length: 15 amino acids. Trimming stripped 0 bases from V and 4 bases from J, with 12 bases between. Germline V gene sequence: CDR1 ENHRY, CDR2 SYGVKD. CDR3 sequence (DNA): TGTGCCATCAGTGAGTCGTGGGACATAGTCACTGAAGCTTTCTTT. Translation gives CAISESWDIVTEAFF.

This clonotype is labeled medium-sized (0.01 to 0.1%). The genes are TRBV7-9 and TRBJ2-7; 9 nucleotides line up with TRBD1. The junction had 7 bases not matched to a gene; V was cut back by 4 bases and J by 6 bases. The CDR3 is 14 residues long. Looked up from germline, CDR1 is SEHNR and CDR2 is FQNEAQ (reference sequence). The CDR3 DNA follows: TGTGCCAGCAGCTCCGGGACAGGGCTCCCCGAGCAGTACTTC. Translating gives CASSSGTGLPEQYF. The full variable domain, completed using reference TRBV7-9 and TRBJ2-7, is DTGVSQNPRHKITKRGQNVTFRCDPISEHNRLYWYRQTLGQGPEFLTYFQNEAQLEKSRLLSDRFSAERPKGSFSTLEIQRTEQGDSAMYLCASSSGTGLPEQYFGPGTRLTVT.

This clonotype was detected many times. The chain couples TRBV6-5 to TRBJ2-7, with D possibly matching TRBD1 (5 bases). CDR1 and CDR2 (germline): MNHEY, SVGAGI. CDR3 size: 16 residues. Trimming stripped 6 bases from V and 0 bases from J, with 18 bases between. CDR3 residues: CASSPQDILSSYEQYF. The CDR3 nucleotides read TGTGCCAGCAGCCCACAGGACATCCTGAGCTCCTACGAGCAGTACTTC.

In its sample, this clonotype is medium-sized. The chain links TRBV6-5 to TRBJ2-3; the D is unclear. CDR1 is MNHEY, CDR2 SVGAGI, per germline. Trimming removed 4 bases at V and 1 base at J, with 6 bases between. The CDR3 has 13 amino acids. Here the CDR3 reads CASSSPGTDTQYF. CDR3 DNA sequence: TGTGCCAGCAGTTCCCCGGGCACAGATACGCAGTATTTT.

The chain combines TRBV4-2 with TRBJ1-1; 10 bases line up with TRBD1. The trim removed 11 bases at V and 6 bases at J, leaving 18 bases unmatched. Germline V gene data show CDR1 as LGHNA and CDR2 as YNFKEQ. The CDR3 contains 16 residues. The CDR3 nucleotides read TGTGCCGGAGGACAGGGGGGACAGCTACAGCAACCTGAAGCTTTCTTT. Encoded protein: CAGGQGGQLQQPEAFF.

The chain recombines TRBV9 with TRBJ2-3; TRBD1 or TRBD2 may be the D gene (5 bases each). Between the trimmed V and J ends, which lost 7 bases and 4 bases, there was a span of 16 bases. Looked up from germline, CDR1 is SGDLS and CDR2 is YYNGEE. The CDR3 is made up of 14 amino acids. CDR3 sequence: CASRGPTSADTQYF. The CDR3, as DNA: TGTGCCAGCCGGGGCCCTACTTCCGCAGATACGCAGTATTTT.

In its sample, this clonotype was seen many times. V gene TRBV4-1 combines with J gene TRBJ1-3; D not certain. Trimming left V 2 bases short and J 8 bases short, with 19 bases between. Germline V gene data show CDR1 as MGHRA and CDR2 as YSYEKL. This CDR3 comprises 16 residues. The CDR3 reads CASSQKFPGPGDTIYF. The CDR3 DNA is TGCGCCAGCAGCCAAAAATTCCCCGGGCCAGGCGACACCATATATTTT.

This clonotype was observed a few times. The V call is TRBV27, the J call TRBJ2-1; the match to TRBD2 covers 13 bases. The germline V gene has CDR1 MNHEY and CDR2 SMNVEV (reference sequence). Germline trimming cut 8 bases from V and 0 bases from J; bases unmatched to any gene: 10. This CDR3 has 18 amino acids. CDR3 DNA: TGTGCCAGCCTTAGACTAGCGGGGGGCCAGGCCTCCTACAATGAGCAGTTCTTC. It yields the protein CASLRLAGGQASYNEQFF.

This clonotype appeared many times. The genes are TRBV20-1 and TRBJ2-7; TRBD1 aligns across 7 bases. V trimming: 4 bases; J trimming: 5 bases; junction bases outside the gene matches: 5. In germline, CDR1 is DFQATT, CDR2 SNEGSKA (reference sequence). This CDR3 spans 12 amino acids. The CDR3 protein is CSAKRDRDEQYF. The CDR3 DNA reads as TGCAGTGCTAAACGCGACAGGGACGAGCAGTACTTC.

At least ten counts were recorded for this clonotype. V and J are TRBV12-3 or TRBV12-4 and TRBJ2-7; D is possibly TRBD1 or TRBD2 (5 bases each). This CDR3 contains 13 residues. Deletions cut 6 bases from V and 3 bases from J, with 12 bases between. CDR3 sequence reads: CASRRGENYEQYF. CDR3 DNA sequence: TGTGCCAGCAGGCGAGGGGAGAACTACGAGCAGTACTTC.

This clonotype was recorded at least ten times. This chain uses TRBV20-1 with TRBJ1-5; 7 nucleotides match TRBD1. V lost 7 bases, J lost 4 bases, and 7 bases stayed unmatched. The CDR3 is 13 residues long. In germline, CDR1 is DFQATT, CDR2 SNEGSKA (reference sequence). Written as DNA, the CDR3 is TGCAGTGGATGGAGGGGGCCGAATCAGCCCCAGCATTTT. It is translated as CSGWRGPNQPQHF.